These 27 T cell receptor beta chains share one sample of origin, sequenced in a study of T cell responses to AZD1222 COVID-19 vaccine. Only in-frame clones appear in the TCRdb table, and some are missing; sequencing was by immunoSEQ multiplex PCR. In the table there are about 20,000 clones, approximately 88% of which are singletons. This specimen was peripheral blood, taken 28 days after the second AZD1222 dose. Receptors were obtained from an adult who received the AZD1222 COVID-19 vaccine.

The CDR3 DNA follows: TGTGCCAGCAGTGAATACGTAGCGGGAGGTATAGATACGCAGTATTTT. Protein product: CASSEYVAGGIDTQYF. The V and J genes are TRBV25-1 and TRBJ2-3, with 10 bases fitting TRBD2. CDR1 is MGHDK, CDR2 SYGVNS, per germline. The CDR3 runs 16 residues. Trimming cost V 0 bases and J 5 bases; bases outside gene matches: 5.

The chain has TRBV6-5 and TRBJ1-1; D is ambiguous. The germline CDR1 and CDR2 sequences are MNHEY and SVGAGI. There are 11 residues in the CDR3. The V end was cut by 6 bases, the J end by 1 base, with 3 bases between. CDR3 in amino acids: CASRENTEAFF. DNA for the CDR3: TGTGCCAGCAGGGAGAACACTGAAGCTTTCTTT.

This sequence joins TRBV4-2 and TRBJ1-1; tentative D call: TRBD1 (6 bases). V lost 1 base to trimming and J lost 1 base, with 13 bases between them. CDR3 length: 16 residues. Germline V lookup: CDR1 LGHNA, CDR2 YNFKEQ. CDR3: CASSQVSVQGNTEAFF. CDR3 sequence (DNA): TGTGCCAGCAGCCAAGTTAGTGTACAGGGGAACACTGAAGCTTTCTTT.

This clone has just a few counts. The V and J genes are TRBV6-5 and TRBJ2-3; 7 bases line up with TRBD1. V was clipped by 5 bases and J by 2 bases; unmatched bases: 4. CDR1 MNHEY and CDR2 SVGAGI come from the germline V gene. This CDR3 is 14 amino acids long. The chain's CDR3 is CASSPTGPTDTQYF. DNA for the CDR3: TGTGCCAGCAGTCCGACAGGGCCCACAGATACGCAGTATTTT.

The chain carries TRBV2 and TRBJ2-7; 10 positions match TRBD2. V lost 4 bases and J lost 4; bases outside the gene matches: 7. The CDR3 is made up of 15 amino acids. In germline, CDR1 is SNHLY, CDR2 FYNNEI. The CDR3 spells CASSAGSSGGYEQYF. The CDR3 coding sequence is TGTGCCAGCAGTGCGGGGTCTAGCGGGGGATACGAGCAGTACTTC.

V gene TRBV7-6 combines with J gene TRBJ2-5, with D possibly TRBD1 on 5 matching bases. The CDR3 covers 14 residues. Trimming cost V 0 bases and J 5 bases, with 10 bases left between them. Germline loops: CDR1 SGHVS, CDR2 FNYEAQ. In DNA, the CDR3 is TGTGCCAGCAGCTTAGCTTGGGGCGGCGAGACCCAGTACTTC. Its translation is CASSLAWGGETQYF.

The V call is TRBV6-4, the J call TRBJ1-1; D is undetermined. CDR3 size: 14 residues. Germline V gene lookup returns CDR1 MRHNA and CDR2 SNTAGT. Between the trimmed V and J ends, which lost 0 bases and 4 bases, there was a span of 9 bases. The CDR3 protein is CASSDSNSGTEAFF. The CDR3 DNA follows: TGTGCCAGCAGTGACTCTAACTCAGGCACTGAAGCTTTCTTT.

The chain carries TRBV5-6 and TRBJ2-7; unclear D gene. CDR3 size: 15 residues. The germline V gene encodes CDR1 SGHDT and CDR2 YYEEEE. The V and J ends lost 0 bases and 1 base respectively, with 11 bases between them. The CDR3, as DNA: TGTGCCAGCAGCTTGGTGGCGGAAATTTCCTACGAGCAGTACTTC. Protein product: CASSLVAEISYEQYF.

This clone is a singleton in its sample. The genes are TRBV7-8 and TRBJ2-7, with 10 bases matching TRBD2. The CDR3 sequence is 16 residues long. Germline CDR1 is SGHVS and CDR2 is FQNEAQ. V shed 4 bases and J 4 bases; nucleotides not matched to a gene: 10. The CDR3 DNA reads as TGTGCCAGCAGCTGGGGACTAGCGCGGCCCGATTACGAGCAGTACTTC. This gives the protein CASSWGLARPDYEQYF.

The CDR3 region has the DNA TGCAGCGTGGGCGTCAGGGAGCAGTACTTC. This translates into CSVGVREQYF. The chain joins TRBV29-1 to TRBJ2-7; no reliable D call. Per the germline V gene, CDR1 is SQVTM and CDR2 is ANQGSEA. V was pared by 6 bases and J by 7 bases, with 10 bases between. The CDR3 has 10 amino acids.

The chain joins TRBV20-1 to TRBJ2-7, with unresolved D. Trimming took 5 bases from V and 3 from J, leaving 2 bases between them. Germline V gene sequence: CDR1 DFQATT, CDR2 SNEGSKA (reference sequence). CDR3 length: 9 amino acids. CDR3 nucleotides: TGCAGTGCTGGCTACGAGCAGTACTTC. This codes for CSAGYEQYF.

This chain uses TRBV28 with TRBJ1-4; weak D call: TRBD1 (5 bases). Per the germline V gene, CDR1 is MDHEN and CDR2 is SYDVKM. CDR3 length: 18 amino acids. V dropped 5 bases and J dropped 8 bases, with 27 bases sitting between them. The CDR3 bases are TGTGCCAGCAGTCCACCTTTCGATGTCGGGGGTCTGGGGGAAAAACTGTTTTTT. Its translation is CASSPPFDVGGLGEKLFF.

CDR3 in DNA: TGTGCCAGCAGTGACAGGGTAGTTTTACCGCAGTATTTT. Its protein product is CASSDRVVLPQYF. The rearrangement joins TRBV6-1 to TRBJ2-3; TRBD1 is a possible D gene (5 bases). Germline values: CDR1 MNHNS, CDR2 SASEGT. Trimming shortened V by 3 bases and J by 10 bases, and 14 bases separated the two germline ends. This CDR3 has 13 amino acids.

This chain joins TRBV7-9 and TRBJ1-2, with 7 positions matching TRBD1. V lost 0 bases and J lost 5; bases outside the gene matches: 9. Per the germline V gene, CDR1 is SEHNR and CDR2 is FQNEAQ (reference sequence). This CDR3 has 16 amino acids. CDR3 sequence (DNA): TGTGCCAGCAGCTTAGCCCTGACAGGGCCGCCGTATGGCTACACCTTC. Its protein is CASSLALTGPPYGYTF. The full variable domain, rest sourced from reference TRBV7-9 and TRBJ1-2, is DTGVSQNPRHKITKRGQNVTFRCDPISEHNRLYWYRQTLGQGPEFLTYFQNEAQLEKSRLLSDRFSAERPKGSFSTLEIQRTEQGDSAMYLCASSLALTGPPYGYTFGSGTRLTVV.

The chain links TRBV7-9 to TRBJ1-3; the D gene is possibly TRBD1 (5 bases). CDR1 and CDR2 from the germline V gene are SEHNR and FQNEAQ (reference sequence). CDR3 length: 14 residues. V was clipped by 2 bases and J by 4 bases, with 9 bases between them. CDR3 region: CASSLMGQGNTIYF. CDR3 sequence (DNA): TGTGCCAGCAGCTTAATGGGGCAAGGAAACACCATATATTTT. Variable domain in full (rest from reference TRBV7-9 and TRBJ1-3): DTGVSQNPRHKITKRGQNVTFRCDPISEHNRLYWYRQTLGQGPEFLTYFQNEAQLEKSRLLSDRFSAERPKGSFSTLEIQRTEQGDSAMYLCASSLMGQGNTIYFGEGSWLTVV.

J is TRBJ2-2 and V is TRBV5-4, with D possibly called TRBD1 or TRBD2 (5 bases each). The CDR3 contains 15 residues. The V end was cut by 3 bases, the J end by 1 base, with 10 bases between. The germline CDR1 and CDR2 sequences are SGHNT and YYREEE (reference sequence). The CDR3 loop reads CASSSGTGNTGELFF. The CDR3 DNA reads TGTGCCAGCAGCTCAGGGACGGGGAACACCGGGGAGCTGTTTTTT.

This clone was detected only once. The chain employs TRBV14 and TRBJ1-2; D unclear. Germline V gives CDR1 SGHDN, CDR2 FVKESK. Trimming pared 1 base from V and 4 bases from J, leaving 10 bases between. The CDR3 is 14 amino acids. The CDR3 DNA follows: TGTGCCAGCAGCCAAGTTGGGGTGGGCTATGGCTACACCTTC. It yields the protein CASSQVGVGYGYTF.

The chain couples TRBV9 to TRBJ2-5; 8 nucleotides agree with TRBD1. J was trimmed by 2 bases and V by 3 bases; bases with no gene match: 6. CDR3 length equals 15 residues. Germline CDR1 is SGDLS and CDR2 is YYNGEE. CDR3 DNA sequence: TGTGCCAGCAGCGGGGGGACAGGAGAACAAGAGACCCAGTACTTC. Translation gives CASSGGTGEQETQYF.

The genes are TRBV29-1 and TRBJ2-5, with 10 bases aligning to TRBD1. Germline CDR1 and CDR2: SQVTM and ANQGSEA. The CDR3 is 11 amino acids. J lost 11 bases, V lost 7 bases, and 7 bases had no gene match. Here the CDR3 reads CSAGGTGVQYF. As DNA, the CDR3 is TGCAGCGCCGGGGGGACAGGGGTTCAGTACTTC.

This clone showed up just a few times. This chain joins TRBV6-6 and TRBJ1-2, with 9 bases that match TRBD1. With V trimmed by 5 bases and J by 1 base, 11 bases remained unmatched. There are 17 residues in the CDR3. The germline gives CDR1 MNHNY, CDR2 SVGAGI (reference sequence). The CDR3 DNA sequence: TGTGCCAGCAGTCCCTTTAAGGACAGGGGAGATAACTATGGCTACACCTTC. Protein product: CASSPFKDRGDNYGYTF.

The CDR3 here is CASSLTGSYEQYF. The CDR3 DNA reads TGTGCCAGCAGCTTGACCGGATCCTACGAGCAGTACTTC. V and J are TRBV5-4 and TRBJ2-7; D is unclear. The CDR3 has 13 amino acids. Germline V gene sequence: CDR1 SGHNT, CDR2 YYREEE (reference sequence). Trimming left V 1 base short and J 1 base short, with 6 bases between.

The rearrangement joins TRBV9 to TRBJ2-1; D is unclear. Trimming removed 4 bases from V and 7 bases from J, with 6 bases in between. Germline loops: CDR1 SGDLS, CDR2 YYNGEE. The CDR3 extends over 11 amino acids. This CDR3 reads CASSPLNEQFF. For the CDR3, the DNA is TGTGCCAGCAGCCCCCTGAATGAGCAGTTCTTC.

The count of this clone is one. This chain joins TRBV19 and TRBJ1-2, with D maybe TRBD1 (6 bases). The CDR3 is made up of 13 amino acids. CDR1 and CDR2 from the germline V gene are LNHDA and SQIVND (reference sequence). The V gene lost 6 bases and the J gene lost 4 bases, with 12 bases spanning the gap. CDR3 in DNA: TGTGCCAGTAGCAGGGACAACGCCTATGGCTACACCTTC. This gives the protein CASSRDNAYGYTF.

The rearrangement joins TRBV12-5 to TRBJ2-3, with 8 bases lining up with TRBD2. Germline V gives CDR1 LGHNT, CDR2 FRNRAP. The V gene end was trimmed by 9 bases and the J gene end by 7 bases; junction bases not matched to a gene: 12. CDR3 size: 14 residues. The CDR3 nucleotides are TGTGCTAGCGGGGGGGGCGGGAAGTCAAATACGCAGTATTTT. It translates to CASGGGGKSNTQYF.

As concerns this clone: At the DNA level, this CDR3 is encoded by other sequences in the same sample as well. The J gene is TRBJ2-3, the V gene TRBV2; D is ambiguous. Germline loops: CDR1 SNHLY, CDR2 FYNNEI. Trimming shortened V by 3 bases and J by 0 bases, and 7 bases separated the two germline ends. The CDR3 runs to 14 residues. CDR3 coding DNA: TGTGCCAGCAGTGAGGTAGGGAGCACAGATACGCAGTATTTT. It codes for CASSEVGSTDTQYF. The whole variable domain, remainder taken from reference TRBV2 and TRBJ2-3, is EPEVTQTPSHQVTQMGQEVILRCVPISNHLYFYWYRQILGQKVEFLVSFYNNEISEKSEIFDDQFSVERPDGSNFTLKIRSTKLEDSAMYFCASSEVGSTDTQYFGPGTRLTVL.

The J gene is TRBJ1-1, the V gene TRBV3-1 (or the pseudogene TRBV3-2), with TRBD1 matching 8 bases. The ends lost 4 bases at V and 4 bases at J; junction bases unmatched: 14. CDR1 and CDR2 from the germline V gene are LGHDT and YNNKEL (reference sequence). The CDR3 sequence is 17 residues long. The CDR3 sequence is CASSRDLFGQGTTEAFF. CDR3 nucleotide sequence: TGTGCCAGCAGCCGAGACCTTTTTGGACAGGGCACCACTGAAGCTTTCTTT.

The J gene is TRBJ2-1, the V gene TRBV5-5; 9 bases are a match to TRBD1. V was pared by 4 bases and J by 5 bases, with 10 bases of the junction left unmatched. The CDR3 runs 16 residues. Germline V gene data show CDR1 as SGHKS and CDR2 as YYEKEE (reference sequence). DNA of the CDR3: TGTGCCAGCAGCCCGGTCGGGACAGGGTTAAACAATGAGCAGTTCTTC. As protein: CASSPVGTGLNNEQFF.